This T cell receptor beta chain was identified in a study of blood T cell repertoires in COVID-19. In terms of age and location, participants ranged from roughly 18 to 100 years and lived in about 25 US areas. The J segment lost 1 base and the V segment lost 3 bases, leaving 4 bases of the junction unmatched. This CDR3 contains 16 residues. Germline loops: CDR1 LGHDT, CDR2 YNNKEL (reference sequence). Profiling relied on immunoSEQ multiplex PCR, and the TCRdb table lists in-frame clones only, not all of them. Among 490,000 or so clones listed, around 87% were seen once. The rearrangement links TRBV3-1 (or the pseudogene TRBV3-2) to TRBJ2-2; 8 bases fit TRBD1. The TCR was taken from a woman between 35 and 50 years old who had recovered from COVID-19. Specimen: PBMCs or T cells enriched from blood (not recorded which). The CDR3 DNA reads TGTGCCAGCAGCCAGCGGACAGGGCTGAACACCGGGGAGCTGTTTTTT. Residues: CASSQRTGLNTGELFF.